This T cell receptor beta chain was captured by sequencing in a study of Graves' ophthalmopathy and Graves' hyperthyroidism. This clonotype was detected ten times or more. Hyperthyroidism was considered stable when no ophthalmopathy appeared within 18 months of follow-up. The study excluded patients with other autoimmune diseases, uncontrolled infections, pregnancy or lactation. PBMCs had their origin in fresh peripheral blood (around 10 ml). Germline values: CDR1 MNHEY, CDR2 SMNVEV (reference sequence). The CDR3 runs to 16 residues. Trimming left V 3 bases short and J 3 bases short, with 17 bases between. TCR beta CDR3 regions were amplified from RNA transcripts. In the first round, RT-PCR was carried out with HTBI primers, and a multiplex PCR formed the second round. MiXCR, applied by TCRdb to the multiplex PCR reads, yields one record per CDR3 protein. The sample contains just over 600,000 distinct CDR3 sequences, 22% of which appear only once.

The V gene is TRBV27, the J gene TRBJ2-5; perhaps TRBD2 as D (6 bases). The TCR originated in a young woman with stable Graves' hyperthyroidism. Some clones in this sample may be carry-over from other donors' samples. What was sequenced was peripheral blood. CDR3 sequence reads: CASSFYWGGGEETQYF. The CDR3, as DNA: TGTGCCAGCAGTTTTTATTGGGGAGGTGGAGAAGAGACCCAGTACTTC.